A single sample gave rise to the 15 T cell receptor beta chains below, sequenced in a study of cytomegalovirus exposure and HLA in healthy donors. PCR amplification relied on 60 Vbeta primers (plus 13 Jbeta primers). Method: immunoSEQ multiplex PCR; TCRdb's copy keeps in-frame clones and lacks some. The sample contains about 150,000 clones, about 68% of which appear only once. Material: PBMCs. All receptors come from a man aged 30-40 years in good health and CMV-seronegative.

The J gene is TRBJ1-5, the V gene TRBV7-9; 8 bases are a match to TRBD1. The CDR3 has 16 amino acids. In germline, CDR1 is SEHNR, CDR2 FQNEAQ (reference sequence). The trim removed 5 bases at V and 2 bases at J, leaving 8 bases unmatched. The CDR3 here is CASSETGVLGNQPQHF. In DNA, the CDR3 is TGTGCCAGCAGCGAGACAGGGGTCCTTGGCAATCAGCCCCAGCATTTT.

The J gene is TRBJ1-1, the V gene TRBV29-1; D unresolved. This CDR3 comprises 13 residues. Germline CDR1 is SQVTM and CDR2 is ANQGSEA. The germline V and J ends were trimmed by 1 base and 1 base, with 7 bases remaining between them. The CDR3 sequence: CSVEAARNTEAFF. CDR3 DNA: TGCAGCGTTGAAGCCGCCAGGAACACTGAAGCTTTCTTT.

The rearrangement joins TRBV4-3 to TRBJ2-7; 7 bases fit TRBD1. The germline gives CDR1 LGHNA, CDR2 YSLEER. V was clipped by 0 bases and J by 2 bases; unmatched bases: 7. The CDR3 totals 16 residues. In DNA, the CDR3 is TGCGCCAGCAGCCAAGATCAGGGGACAGACACCTACGAGCAGTACTTC. Protein product: CASSQDQGTDTYEQYF.

The chain is built from TRBV13 and TRBJ1-1; 7 bases match TRBD1. Germline-derived CDR1 and CDR2 are PRHDT and FYEKMQ (reference sequence). CDR3 length: 15 amino acids. The V and J ends lost 0 bases and 0 bases, in that order; junction bases with no gene match: 1. The CDR3 sequence: CASSLGQGVNTEAFF. CDR3 bases: TGTGCCAGCAGCTTAGGGCAGGGGGTGAACACTGAAGCTTTCTTT.

The CDR3: CASSETGDNYGYTF. CDR3 sequence (DNA): TGCGCCAGCAGCGAGACAGGGGATAACTATGGCTACACCTTC. This chain links TRBV5-1 with TRBJ1-2; 8 bases are a match to TRBD1. The CDR3 contains 14 residues. V dropped 4 bases and J dropped 1; count of bases not matched to a gene: 3. From germline, CDR1 is SGHRS and CDR2 YFSETQ.

The chain joins TRBV6-1 to TRBJ1-2; maybe TRBD1 (5 bases). Trimming pared 1 base from V and 9 bases from J, leaving 12 bases between. Germline V gene data show CDR1 as MNHNS and CDR2 as SASEGT. There are 13 residues in the CDR3. The CDR3 is CASSEVRVARYTF. The CDR3, as DNA: TGTGCCAGCAGTGAAGTCAGGGTTGCTCGCTACACCTTC.

The chain is built from TRBV15 and TRBJ1-5; the match to TRBD1 covers 9 bases. Trimming removed 1 base from V and 4 bases from J; junction bases left unmatched: 8. CDR3 length: 17 residues. The germline V gene encodes CDR1 LNHNV and CDR2 YYDKDF (reference sequence). The CDR3 protein is CATSRGFGQGFNQPQHF. For the CDR3, the DNA is TGTGCCACCAGCAGAGGTTTTGGACAGGGGTTTAATCAGCCCCAGCATTTT. Complete variable domain (other parts from reference TRBV15 and TRBJ1-5): DAMVIQNPRYQVTQFGKPVTLSCSQTLNHNVMYWYQQKSSQAPKLLFHYYDKDFNNEADTPDNFQSRRPNTSFCFLDIRSPGLGDTAMYLCATSRGFGQGFNQPQHFGDGTRLSIL.

In its sample, this clone was seen once. J is TRBJ2-2 and V is TRBV7-6; possible D gene TRBD1, 6 bases. CDR3 length equals 15 residues. The V gene's germline CDR1 is SGHVS and CDR2 FNYEAQ. V shed 1 base and J shed 2 bases, with 8 bases lying between them. The CDR3 loop is CASSLVGTNTGELFF. DNA of the CDR3: TGTGCCAGCAGCTTAGTCGGGACAAACACCGGGGAGCTGTTTTTT.

The chain has TRBV5-1 and TRBJ2-7, with 11 bases fitting TRBD1. Germline lookup yields CDR1 SGHRS and CDR2 YFSETQ. The V gene end was trimmed by 3 bases and the J gene end by 2 bases; junction bases not matched to a gene: 4. The CDR3 extends over 15 amino acids. CDR3 bases: TGCGCCAGCAGCTCGGACAGGGGGCGCCCCTACGAGCAGTACTTC. Amino acid sequence: CASSSDRGRPYEQYF.

This rearrangement joins TRBV2 to TRBJ2-7; tentatively, D is TRBD2 (6 bases). The CDR3 covers 12 residues. The ends were cut back, 1 base at V and 11 bases at J, with 12 bases in the middle. Looked up from germline, CDR1 is SNHLY and CDR2 is FYNNEI. CDR3 in amino acids: CASSEVGGMEYF. The CDR3 region has the DNA TGTGCCAGCAGTGAAGTTGGAGGGATGGAGTACTTC. Filled out from reference TRBV2 and TRBJ2-7, the complete variable domain reads EPEVTQTPSHQVTQMGQEVILRCVPISNHLYFYWYRQILGQKVEFLVSFYNNEISEKSEIFDDQFSVERPDGSNFTLKIRSTKLEDSAMYFCASSEVGGMEYFGPGTRLTVT.

This chain uses TRBV6-5 with TRBJ2-5, with TRBD1 matching over 7 bases. Germline CDR1 is MNHEY and CDR2 is SVGAGI. Unmatched junction bases numbered 6, after V lost 5 bases and J lost 3 bases. The CDR3 loop spans 14 amino acids. CDR3 sequence reads: CASSPMDRKETQYF. CDR3 nucleotides: TGTGCCAGCAGTCCGATGGACAGGAAAGAGACCCAGTACTTC.

The V gene is TRBV6-6, the J gene TRBJ2-2; the D is unclear. There are 15 residues in the CDR3. V was trimmed by 0 bases and J by 1 base, leaving 6 bases between them. CDR1 is MNHNY and CDR2 is SVGAGI in the germline V gene (reference sequence). CDR3 sequence reads: CASSYSGQNTGELFF. The CDR3 DNA reads as TGTGCCAGCAGTTACTCTGGCCAGAACACCGGGGAGCTGTTTTTT.

The V call is TRBV30, the J call TRBJ2-5, with 7 bases fitting TRBD1. V trimming: 0 bases; J trimming: 5 bases; junction bases outside the gene matches: 0. CDR1 GTSNPN and CDR2 SVGIG come from the germline V gene (reference sequence). The CDR3 has 12 residues. The DNA for the CDR3 is TGTGCCTGGAGTGTACAGGGGGAGACCCAGTACTTC. Protein product: CAWSVQGETQYF.

The chain is built from TRBV7-9 and TRBJ2-2; 8 bases are a match to TRBD1. J gave up 4 bases and V 0 bases, and 4 bases lay outside the gene matches. The CDR3 is 16 amino acids. The germline CDR1 and CDR2 sequences are SEHNR and FQNEAQ (reference sequence). CDR3: CASSLARQGPTGELFF. The CDR3 DNA sequence: TGTGCCAGCAGCTTAGCGAGACAGGGGCCCACCGGGGAGCTGTTTTTT.

The J gene is TRBJ2-7, the V gene TRBV5-4; possibly TRBD1 for D (5 bases). Germline V gives CDR1 SGHNT, CDR2 YYREEE (reference sequence). Trimming removed 2 bases at V and 5 bases at J, with 11 bases between. The CDR3 consists of 13 residues. In DNA form, the CDR3 reads TGTGCCAGCAGCTTTCAGGGTACCGACGAGCAGTACTTC. This codes for CASSFQGTDEQYF.